This T cell receptor beta chain is drawn from a study of shared clonotypes between healthy human individuals (TCRdb year 2020). In the study overall: A couple of women and a few men aged 18 to 49 years were included in the cohort. To estimate repertoire size and how much clonotypes are shared between individuals, the study performed deep sequencing of blood TCR repertoires from five healthy adults. Different laboratories and diverse techniques were used to prepare libraries and sequence TCR repertoires, to increase sequencing depth and limit assay-specific biases. Per donor, leukapheresis produced somewhere between about 0.85 and 8.9 billion PBMCs. Study-level results and caveats: The genetic and exposure-history diversity represented was limited by the small number of donors. Sampling was restricted to blood, and TCR repertoires in tissue are likely to differ from TCR repertoires in blood. Pairwise subsampling indicated that sequencing depth was expected to affect the degree of clonotype sharing among donors.

A remark on this clone: The antigen it binds to is not known. Base-call qualities are not available, and no considerably larger clone is one nucleotide away.

Including cysteine and phenylalanine, the CDR3 has 16 amino acids. The sequence is cut down to CDR3 DNA, 48 bases in frame from base 1. Reading the germline V gene gives CDR1 SGHRS and CDR2 YFSETQ. Between the V and J ends, shortened by 4 bases and 4 bases respectively, the junction contains 20 bases. Using the deep immunoSEQ assay, multiplex PCR amplified TCR CDR3 regions from genomic DNA. Extracted genomic DNA from each cell subset was spread evenly across all wells of several immunoSEQ 96-well plates, with each plate serving as a replicate. For unsorted PBMC, 250 to 350 ng of genomic DNA, equivalent to 25,000 to 35,000 T cell genomes, went into each replicate PCR. Genomic DNA from unsorted PBMC was sequenced over ten immunoSEQ deep assay plates. Purified libraries were measured with a Qubit 3.0 fluorometer, size-checked on a Bioanalyzer 2100, and measured again with the KAPA Library Quantification kit. Each immunoSEQ 96-well plate was sequenced on its own single-read 150-cycle Illumina NextSeq 550 flow cell. The authors' pipeline ran thus. Because only junctional sequences without quality scores were contained in the immunoSEQ output, filtering matching that applied to full-length reads could not be performed. To assign V/J genes and CDR3, sequences were annotated using PyIR, a Python wrapper for IgBLAST v1.9, with IMGT germline references. Reads with weak V/J assignments (E-value above 1e-6), missing CDR3, stop codons, out-of-frame junctions, or ambiguous translated residues were removed. V3J clonotypes were defined as sequences sharing an identical inferred V gene, J gene, and CDR3 amino acid sequence. The percentage overlap between two repertoires was calculated by dividing the number of shared unique clonotypes by the size of the smaller repertoire. Repertoire richness was assessed with RTK rarefaction, the Chao1 estimator, and Recon v2.1 estimates of unobserved clonotypes. TCRdb retrieved this table from immuneACCESS and kept in-frame rearrangements only. Not all clones are present; in checked studies, unresolved V genes account for under half, and no reason is known for the remainder. The V and J calls and clone size were taken over from that table, and D and trimming were inferred from the DNA. This sample gives some 470,000 clones in total; 60% to 85% of them show up just once. Of the sample, over 10% falls within the top ten clones.

The donors were healthy, HIV-negative adults who had no recently reported acute infections or vaccinations. Only Caucasian adults living in Nashville, Tennessee, USA were represented among the donors. In the unsorted samples, 85 million to 100 million PBMCs were counted, and genomic DNA was extracted using the QIAamp DNA Blood Mini kit. After blood collection by leukapheresis, PBMCs were isolated using Ficoll-Histopaque density gradient centrifugation and then cryopreserved in the vapor phase of liquid nitrogen. This sequence uses TRBV5-1 and TRBJ2-5, and possibly TRBD2, on 5 matching bases. The TCR originated in a woman aged 40 to 49 in good health. Some clones in this sample may be carry-over from other donors' samples. The sequencing input was PBMCs. The bases are TGCGCCAGCAGCCAAGAGGGTGGGAGTCCCCGAGAGACCCAGTACTTC. Its protein reads: CASSQEGGSPRETQYF.